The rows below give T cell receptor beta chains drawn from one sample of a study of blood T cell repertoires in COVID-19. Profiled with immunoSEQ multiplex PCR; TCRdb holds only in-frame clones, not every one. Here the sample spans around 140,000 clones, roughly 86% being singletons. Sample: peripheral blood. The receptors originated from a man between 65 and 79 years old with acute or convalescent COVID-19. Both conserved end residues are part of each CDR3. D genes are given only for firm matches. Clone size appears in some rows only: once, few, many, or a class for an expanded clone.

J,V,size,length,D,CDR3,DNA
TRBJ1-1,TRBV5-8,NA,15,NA,CASRTIERLNTEAFF,TGTGCCAGCCGCACTATTGAACGTTTGAACACTGAAGCTTTCTTT
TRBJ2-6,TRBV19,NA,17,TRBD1,CASSPGQGATGANVLTF,TGTGCCAGTAGTCCCGGACAGGGGGCGACAGGGGCCAACGTCCTGACTTTC
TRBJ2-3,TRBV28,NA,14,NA,CASSFRKGADTQYF,TGTGCCAGCAGTTTTCGAAAGGGGGCAGATACGCAGTATTTT
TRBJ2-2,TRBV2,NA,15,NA,CATQGVSLNTGELFF,TGTGCCACTCAAGGGGTCTCCCTGAACACCGGGGAGCTGTTTTTT
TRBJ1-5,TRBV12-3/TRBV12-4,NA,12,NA,CASSTGLQPQHF,TGTGCCAGCAGCACAGGGCTCCAGCCCCAGCATTTT
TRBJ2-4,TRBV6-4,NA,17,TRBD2,CASRGLAGGRGKNIQYF,TGTGCCAGCCGGGGACTAGCGGGAGGAAGGGGCAAAAACATTCAGTACTTC
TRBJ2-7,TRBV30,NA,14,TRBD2,CAWAGLAGRYEQYF,TGTGCCTGGGCGGGACTAGCGGGACGCTACGAGCAGTACTTC
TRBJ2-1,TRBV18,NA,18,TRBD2,CASSSLVAGASSYNEQFF,TGTGCCAGCTCATCCCTAGTAGCGGGGGCGAGCTCCTACAATGAGCAGTTCTTC
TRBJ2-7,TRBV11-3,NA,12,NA,CASSDSPYEQYF,TGTGCCAGCAGCGACTCGCCCTACGAGCAGTACTTC
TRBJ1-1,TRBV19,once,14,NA,CASSIESLNTEAFF,TGTGCCAGTAGTATAGAGAGTTTGAACACTGAAGCTTTCTTT
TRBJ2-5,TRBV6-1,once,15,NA,CASSEPGTGLGTQYF,TGTGCCAGCAGTGAACCGGGGACAGGACTAGGGACCCAGTACTTC